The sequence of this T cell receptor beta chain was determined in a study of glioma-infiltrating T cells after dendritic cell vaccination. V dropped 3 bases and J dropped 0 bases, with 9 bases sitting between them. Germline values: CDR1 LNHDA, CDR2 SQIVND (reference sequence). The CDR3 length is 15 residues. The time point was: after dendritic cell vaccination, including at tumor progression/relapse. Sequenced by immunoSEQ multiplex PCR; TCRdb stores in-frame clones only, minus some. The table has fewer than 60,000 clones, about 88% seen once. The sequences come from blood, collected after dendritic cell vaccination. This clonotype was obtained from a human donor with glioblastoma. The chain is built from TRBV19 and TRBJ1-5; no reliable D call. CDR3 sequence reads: CASSIGLFSNQPQHF. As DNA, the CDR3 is TGTGCCAGTAGTATTGGACTATTTAGCAATCAGCCCCAGCATTTT.